This record looks at one TCR beta chain sequence and its context. This clonotype turned up a few times. What antigen it recognizes has not been identified. A read error may produce the germline difference seen at one junction end. The data stem from a study of Graves' ophthalmopathy and Graves' hyperthyroidism (dated by TCRdb to 2016 to 2018). Study-wide context: Peripheral blood was collected at initial diagnosis, before any treatment. In total, some 130 blood samples were TCR-sequenced: approximately 42 ophthalmopathy, over 70 hyperthyroidism and some 17 hyperthyroidism-to-ophthalmopathy patients. For independent validation, a separate cohort was made up of approximately 18 hyperthyroidism patients plus 17 patients who later progressed from hyperthyroidism to ophthalmopathy. In more than five hyperthyroidism patients, T-cell repertoires of thyroid tissue and blood were compared. The study used signatures of the TCR beta repertoire to tell Graves' ophthalmopathy apart from Graves' hyperthyroidism and to predict which patients would progress to ophthalmopathy. A discovery set of 100 patients (approximately 45 ophthalmopathy, 55 to 60 stable hyperthyroidism) was enrolled to explore V-J signatures distinguishing ophthalmopathy from hyperthyroidism. Following sampling, methimazole starting at 30 mg daily was administered to hyperthyroidism patients, and high-dose intravenous methylprednisolone was administered to ophthalmopathy patients.

Ophthalmopathy patients had moderately to severely active disease, Clinical Activity Score of at least 3, NOSPECS grade of at least 4, and disease duration under 3 months. Patients were excluded if they had other autoimmune diseases, uncontrolled infections, pregnancy or lactation. Diagnosis relied on clinical symptoms, serum thyroxine, TRAb, thyroid ultrasound and orbital computed tomography. Using Ficoll-Paque density gradient centrifugation, PBMCs were isolated from about 9.4 ml of fresh peripheral blood. Total RNA was extracted with Trizol reagent and quality-checked on an Agilent 2100 Bioanalyzer. TCR beta CDR3 regions were amplified from RNA transcripts for repertoire sequencing. HTBI primers and the Qiagen OneStep RT-PCR kit were used in a first-round RT-PCR, which was followed by a second-round multiplex PCR, size selection and purification. Libraries were sequenced paired-end with 100 bp reads on an Illumina HiSeq2000. The authors' pipeline ran thus. SOAPnuke was used to process the reads, throwing out any read that had adapters, had uncalled bases, had a mean Phred below 15, or lacked an exact constant-primer or identifier match. COPE v1.2.5 was used to merge high-quality paired reads. Unique nucleotide sequences were defined as clonotypes and aligned to IMGT TRB V, D and J references using MiTCR v1.1. The analysis was limited to V-J combinations with a frequency above 0.0001, which together covered about 99% of repertoires. For each V-J combination, a TCR clonal expansion and chaos score was defined as the ratio of F50 clonal expansion to chaos observed in the TCRdist matrix. Welch's t-statistics and random forest were used to narrow the features down to roughly twelve V-J combinations, which were then fed into a naive Bayes classifier. The Morisita-Horn index was used to measure how similar the thyroid and blood repertoires were. TCRdb reprocessed the public reads (quality trimming at Q25 with fastp, clone calling with MiXCR) and kept in-frame beta chains. When rows share a CDR3 protein, they turn into one entry using the most common DNA and genes. TCRdb's processing, not the authors', yielded these V and J calls. Here the sample has approximately 700,000 distinct CDR3 sequences; approximately 40% occur a single time. The top ten clones comprise about 40% of the sample.

The paper as a whole reports these results and caveats: Among expanded thyroid clonotypes with frequency above 0.001, most also showed up in blood, which suggests that blood repertoires may reflect the thyroid immune response. In cross-validation, the 13-signature model distinguished ophthalmopathy from stable hyperthyroidism with around 86% sensitivity and roughly 84% specificity, while in the test set the corresponding values were around 79% and 71%. In validation, the model predicted ophthalmopathy progression with 55% to 71% sensitivity and less than 80% specificity; some 13 predicted patients were CT-confirmed with GO in a median of approximately 6.5 months. No statistical method was used to set the sample size in advance, and the investigators knew which group each participant was assigned to.

The germline V gene yields KGHDR for CDR1 and SFDVKD for CDR2. The CDR3 measures 15 amino acids from cysteine to phenylalanine. The read is trimmed to its CDR3 DNA, 45 bases read in frame from base 1. Sequenced material: peripheral blood. This sequence uses TRBV24-1 and TRBJ1-5, with no reliable assignment of the D segment. This clonotype was obtained from an adult man with Graves' ophthalmopathy. The DNA sequence is given as TGTGCCAGCAGTTTATGGCATCTTGGCAATCAGCCCCAGCATTTT. Translated, this is CASSLWHLGNQPQHF.